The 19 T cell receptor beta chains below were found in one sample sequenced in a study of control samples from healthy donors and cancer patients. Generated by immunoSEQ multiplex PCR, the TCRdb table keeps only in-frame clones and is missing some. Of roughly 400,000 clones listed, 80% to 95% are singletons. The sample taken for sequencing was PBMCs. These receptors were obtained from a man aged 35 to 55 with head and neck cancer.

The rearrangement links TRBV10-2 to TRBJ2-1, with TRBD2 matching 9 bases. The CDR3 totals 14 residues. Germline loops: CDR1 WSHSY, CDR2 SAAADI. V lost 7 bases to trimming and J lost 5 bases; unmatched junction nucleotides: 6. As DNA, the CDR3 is TGCGCCAGCATCTTAGCGGGAGTGGACAATGAGCAGTTCTTC. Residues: CASILAGVDNEQFF.

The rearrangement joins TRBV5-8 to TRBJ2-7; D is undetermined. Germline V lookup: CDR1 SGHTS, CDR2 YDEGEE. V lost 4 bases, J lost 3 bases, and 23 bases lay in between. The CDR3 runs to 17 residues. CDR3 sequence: CASSLEPGTGRFYEQYF. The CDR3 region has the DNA TGTGCCAGCAGCCTCGAACCAGGAACTGGAAGATTCTACGAGCAGTACTTC.

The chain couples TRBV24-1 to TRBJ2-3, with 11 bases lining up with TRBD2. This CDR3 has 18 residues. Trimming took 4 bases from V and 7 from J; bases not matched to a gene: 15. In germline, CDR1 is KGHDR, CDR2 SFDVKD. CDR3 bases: TGTGCCACCAGTGAACTAGGGACTAGCGGTGGGTACACGAATACGCAGTATTTT. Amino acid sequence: CATSELGTSGGYTNTQYF.

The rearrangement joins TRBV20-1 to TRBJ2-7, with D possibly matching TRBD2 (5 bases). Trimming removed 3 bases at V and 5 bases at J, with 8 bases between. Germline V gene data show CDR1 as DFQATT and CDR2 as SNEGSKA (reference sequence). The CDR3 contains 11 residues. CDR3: CSASWGDEQYF. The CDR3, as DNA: TGCAGTGCTAGTTGGGGAGACGAGCAGTACTTC.

The CDR3 region has the DNA TGTGCCAGCTCACCTAGACAGGGGCGCACCAGCACAGATACGCAGTATTTT. It is translated as CASSPRQGRTSTDTQYF. The chain combines TRBV18 with TRBJ2-3; 8 nucleotides match TRBD1. J was trimmed by 0 bases and V by 3 bases; bases with no gene match: 8. CDR1 KGHSH and CDR2 LQKENI come from the germline V gene. CDR3 length equals 17 residues.

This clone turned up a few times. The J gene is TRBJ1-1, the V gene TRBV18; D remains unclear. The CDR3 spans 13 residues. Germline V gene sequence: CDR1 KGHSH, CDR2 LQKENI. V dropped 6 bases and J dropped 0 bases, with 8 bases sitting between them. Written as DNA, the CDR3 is TGTGCCAGCTCTCCTATGCTGAACACTGAAGCTTTCTTT. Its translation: CASSPMLNTEAFF.

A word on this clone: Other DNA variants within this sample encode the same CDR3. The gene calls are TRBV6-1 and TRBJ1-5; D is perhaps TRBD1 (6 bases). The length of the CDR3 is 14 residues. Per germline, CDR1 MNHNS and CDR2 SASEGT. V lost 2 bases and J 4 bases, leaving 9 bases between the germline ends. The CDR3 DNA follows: TGTGCCAGCAGTGAACAGGGGACAAATCAGCCCCAGCATTTT. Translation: CASSEQGTNQPQHF.

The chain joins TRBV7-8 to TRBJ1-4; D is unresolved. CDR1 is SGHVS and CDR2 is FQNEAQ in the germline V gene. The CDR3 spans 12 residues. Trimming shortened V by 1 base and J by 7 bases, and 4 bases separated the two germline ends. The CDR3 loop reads CASSLVGEKLFF. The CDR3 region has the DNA TGTGCCAGCAGCTTAGTTGGTGAAAAACTGTTTTTT.

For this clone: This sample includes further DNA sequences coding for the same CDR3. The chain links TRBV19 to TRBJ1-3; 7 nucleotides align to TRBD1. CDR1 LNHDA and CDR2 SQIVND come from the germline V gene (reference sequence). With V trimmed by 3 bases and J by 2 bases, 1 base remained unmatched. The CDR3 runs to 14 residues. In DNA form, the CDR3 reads TGTGCCAGTAGTATCGACAGGGCTGGAAACACCATATATTTT. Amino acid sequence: CASSIDRAGNTIYF.

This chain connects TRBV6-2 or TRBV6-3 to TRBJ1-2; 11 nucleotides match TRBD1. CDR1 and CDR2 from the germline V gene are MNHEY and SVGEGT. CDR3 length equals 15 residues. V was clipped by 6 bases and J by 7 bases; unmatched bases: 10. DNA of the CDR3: TGTGCCAGCAGCCCATCCGGACAGGGGGCGGTTGGCTACACCTTC. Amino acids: CASSPSGQGAVGYTF.

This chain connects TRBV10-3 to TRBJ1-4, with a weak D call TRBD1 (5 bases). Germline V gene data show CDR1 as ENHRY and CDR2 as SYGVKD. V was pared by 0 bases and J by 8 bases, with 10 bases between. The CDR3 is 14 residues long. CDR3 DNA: TGTGCCATCAGTGAGTCGGCAGGGTCCGAAAAACTGTTTTTT. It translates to CAISESAGSEKLFF.

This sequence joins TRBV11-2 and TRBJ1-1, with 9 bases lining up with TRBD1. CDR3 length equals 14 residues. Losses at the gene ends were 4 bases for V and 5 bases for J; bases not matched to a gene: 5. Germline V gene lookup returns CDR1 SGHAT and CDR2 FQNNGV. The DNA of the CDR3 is TGTGCCAGCAGCTGGGGACAGGGCCATACTGAAGCTTTCTTT. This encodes CASSWGQGHTEAFF.

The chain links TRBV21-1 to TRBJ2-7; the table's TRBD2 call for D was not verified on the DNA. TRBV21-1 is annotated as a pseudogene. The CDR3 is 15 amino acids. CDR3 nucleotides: TGTGCCAGCAGCAAATTTCGACGGGGTTCCTACGAGCAGTACTTC. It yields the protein CASSKFRRGSYEQYF.

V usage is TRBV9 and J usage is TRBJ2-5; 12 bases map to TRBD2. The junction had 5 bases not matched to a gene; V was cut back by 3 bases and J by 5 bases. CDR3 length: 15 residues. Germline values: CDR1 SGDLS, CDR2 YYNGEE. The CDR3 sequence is CASSATSGSAETQYF. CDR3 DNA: TGTGCCAGCAGCGCGACTAGCGGGAGTGCGGAGACCCAGTACTTC.

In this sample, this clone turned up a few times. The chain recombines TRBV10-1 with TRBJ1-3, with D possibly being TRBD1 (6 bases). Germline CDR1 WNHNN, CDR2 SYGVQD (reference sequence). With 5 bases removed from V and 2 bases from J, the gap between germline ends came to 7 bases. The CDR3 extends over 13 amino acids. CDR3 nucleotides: TGCGCCAGCAGTACAGGGACTGGAAACACCATATATTTT. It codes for CASSTGTGNTIYF.

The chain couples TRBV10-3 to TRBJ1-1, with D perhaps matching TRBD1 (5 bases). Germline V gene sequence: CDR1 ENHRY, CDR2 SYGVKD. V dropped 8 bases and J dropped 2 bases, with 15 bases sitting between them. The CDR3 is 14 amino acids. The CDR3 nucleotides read TGTGCCATCGGGGAGACAGCCTCTAACACTGAAGCTTTCTTT. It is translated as CAIGETASNTEAFF.

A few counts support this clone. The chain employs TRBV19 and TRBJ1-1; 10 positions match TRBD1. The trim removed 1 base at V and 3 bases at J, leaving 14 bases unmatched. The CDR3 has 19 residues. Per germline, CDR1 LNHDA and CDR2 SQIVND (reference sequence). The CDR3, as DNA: TGTGCCAGTAGTATAGTCGGACGGGGACAGGGGTTTGGGTACACTGAAGCTTTCTTT. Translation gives CASSIVGRGQGFGYTEAFF.

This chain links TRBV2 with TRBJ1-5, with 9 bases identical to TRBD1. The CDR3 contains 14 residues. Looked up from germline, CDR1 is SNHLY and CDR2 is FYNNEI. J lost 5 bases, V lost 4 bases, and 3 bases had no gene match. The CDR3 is CASSVQGADQPQHF. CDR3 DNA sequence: TGTGCCAGCAGTGTACAGGGGGCAGATCAGCCCCAGCATTTT.

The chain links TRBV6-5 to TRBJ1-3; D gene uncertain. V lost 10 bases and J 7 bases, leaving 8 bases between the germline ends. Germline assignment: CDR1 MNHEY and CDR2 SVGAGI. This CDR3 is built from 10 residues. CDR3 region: CATIYNTIYF. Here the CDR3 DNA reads TGTGCCACCATATACAACACCATATATTTT.